This TCR beta chain came from a study of T cell responses to AZD1222 COVID-19 vaccine. Study-wide results and caveats: Spike-specific TCR repertoires showed rising breadth and depth after two AZD1222 doses. Repertoires were obtained only post-peak T cell response. Unmutated variant regions are reportedly the target of nearly half of TCRs that are spike-specific. The donor group comprised mostly white British people and more females; the analysis possibly underestimated clonal diversity.

As for this clone: The target antigen is unknown.

Produced via immunoSEQ multiplex PCR; TCRdb's table is partial and in-frame only. The repertoire holds tens of thousands of clones, with just under 90% as singletons. In germline, CDR1 is GTSNPN, CDR2 SVGIG (reference sequence). J gave up 5 bases and V 4 bases, and 6 bases lay outside the gene matches. The CDR3 is 14 amino acids. This receptor was obtained from an adult in good health. The chain links TRBV30 to TRBJ2-5; 11 positions agree with TRBD2. The material sequenced was peripheral blood, taken on day 0 of MenACWY control vaccination. The chain's CDR3 is CAWTLAGAGETQYF. In DNA form, the CDR3 reads TGTGCCTGGACACTAGCGGGGGCCGGGGAGACCCAGTACTTC.